This TCR beta chain was found in a study of blood T cell repertoires in COVID-19. Overall study: Material from acute and convalescent COVID-19 was sourced from the United States, Italy and Spain.

Profiling relied on immunoSEQ multiplex PCR, and the TCRdb table lists in-frame clones only, not all of them. The profile shows some 83,000 clones, around 80% of them singletons. The V gene's germline CDR1 is MDHEN and CDR2 SYDVKM. This CDR3 is built from 15 residues. Trimming left V 5 bases short and J 0 bases short, with 11 bases between. V and J are TRBV28 and TRBJ1-3; D might be TRBD1 (6 bases). This receptor was obtained from a human donor in a cohort sampled during active COVID-19. The specimen was peripheral blood. The CDR3 loop is CASSNRVGSGNTIYF. In nucleotides, the CDR3 is TGTGCCAGCAGTAACAGGGTGGGCTCTGGAAACACCATATATTTT. Full variable domain (rest looked up from reference TRBV28 and TRBJ1-3): DVKVTQSSRYLVKRTGEKVFLECVQDMDHENMFWYRQDPGLGLRLIYFSYDVKMKEKGDIPEGYSVSREKKERFSLILESASTNQTSMYLCASSNRVGSGNTIYFGEGSWLTVV.